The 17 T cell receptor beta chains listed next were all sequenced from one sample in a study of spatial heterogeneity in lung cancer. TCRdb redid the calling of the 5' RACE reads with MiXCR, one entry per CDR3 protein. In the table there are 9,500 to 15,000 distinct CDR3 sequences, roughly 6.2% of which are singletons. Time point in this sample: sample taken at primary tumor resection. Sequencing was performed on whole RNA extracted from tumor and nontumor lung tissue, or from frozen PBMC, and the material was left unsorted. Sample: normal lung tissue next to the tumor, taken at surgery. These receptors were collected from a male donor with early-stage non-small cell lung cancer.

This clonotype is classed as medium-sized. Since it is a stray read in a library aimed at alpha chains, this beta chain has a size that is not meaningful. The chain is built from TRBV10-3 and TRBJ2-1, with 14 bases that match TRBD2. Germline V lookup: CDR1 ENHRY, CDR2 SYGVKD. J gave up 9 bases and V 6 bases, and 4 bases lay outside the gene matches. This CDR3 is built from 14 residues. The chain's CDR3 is CAIRGLAGEGEQFF. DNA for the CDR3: TGTGCCATCAGGGGACTAGCGGGAGAGGGTGAGCAGTTCTTC.

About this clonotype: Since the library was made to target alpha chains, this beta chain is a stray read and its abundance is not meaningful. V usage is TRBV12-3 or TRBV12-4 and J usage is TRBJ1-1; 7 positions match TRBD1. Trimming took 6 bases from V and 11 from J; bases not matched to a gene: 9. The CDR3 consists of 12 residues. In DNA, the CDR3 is TGTGCCAGCAGCCCACAGGGGAATACGGCTTTCTTT. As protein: CASSPQGNTAFF.

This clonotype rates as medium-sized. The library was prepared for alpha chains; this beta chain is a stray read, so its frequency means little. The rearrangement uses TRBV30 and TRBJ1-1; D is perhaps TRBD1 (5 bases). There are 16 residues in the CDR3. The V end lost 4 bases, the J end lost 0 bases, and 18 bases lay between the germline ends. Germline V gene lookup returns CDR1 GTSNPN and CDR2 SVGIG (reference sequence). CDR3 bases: TGTGCCTGGACGGACACGGGGGGGACCCTGAACACTGAAGCTTTCTTT. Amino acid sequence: CAWTDTGGTLNTEAFF.

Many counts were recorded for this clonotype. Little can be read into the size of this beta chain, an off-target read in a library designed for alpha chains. CDR3 residues: CASSLWASGRFTDTQYF. CDR3 sequence (DNA): TGTGCCAGCAGTTTATGGGCTAGCGGGAGGTTCACAGATACGCAGTATTTT. V is TRBV28 and J is TRBJ2-3; 11 bases align to TRBD2. The CDR3 covers 17 residues. From germline, CDR1 is MDHEN and CDR2 SYDVKM. V shed 0 bases, J shed 2 bases, and the junction held 4 bases outside the gene matches.

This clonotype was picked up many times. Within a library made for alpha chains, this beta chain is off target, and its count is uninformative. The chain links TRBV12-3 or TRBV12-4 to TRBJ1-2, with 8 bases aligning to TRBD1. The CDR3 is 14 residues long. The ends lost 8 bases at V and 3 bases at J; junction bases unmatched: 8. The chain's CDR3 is CASGPRQGYYGYTF. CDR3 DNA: TGTGCCAGCGGACCCAGACAGGGGTACTATGGCTACACCTTC.

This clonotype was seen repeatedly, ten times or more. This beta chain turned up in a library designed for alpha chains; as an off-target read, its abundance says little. The CDR3 region is CASSQARGADLYF. The CDR3 nucleotides are TGTGCCAGCAGCCAAGCGAGGGGCGCGGATTTATACTTC. The gene calls are TRBV14 and TRBJ2-7; tentatively, D is TRBD1 or TRBD2 (5 bases each). Germline CDR1 is SGHDN and CDR2 is FVKESK. The CDR3 contains 13 residues. Trimming cost V 1 base and J 13 bases, with 17 bases left between them.

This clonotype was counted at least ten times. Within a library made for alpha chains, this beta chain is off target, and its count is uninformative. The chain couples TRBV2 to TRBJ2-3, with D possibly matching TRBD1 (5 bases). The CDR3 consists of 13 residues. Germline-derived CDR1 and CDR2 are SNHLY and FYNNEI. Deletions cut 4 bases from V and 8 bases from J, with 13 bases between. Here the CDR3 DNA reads TGTGCCAGCAGTGGGGTCCCTCAGGGTACGCAGTATTTT. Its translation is CASSGVPQGTQYF. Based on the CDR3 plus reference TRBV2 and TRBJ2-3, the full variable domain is EPEVTQTPSHQVTQMGQEVILRCVPISNHLYFYWYRQILGQKVEFLVSFYNNEISEKSEIFDDQFSVERPDGSNFTLKIRSTKLEDSAMYFCASSGVPQGTQYFGPGTRLTVL.

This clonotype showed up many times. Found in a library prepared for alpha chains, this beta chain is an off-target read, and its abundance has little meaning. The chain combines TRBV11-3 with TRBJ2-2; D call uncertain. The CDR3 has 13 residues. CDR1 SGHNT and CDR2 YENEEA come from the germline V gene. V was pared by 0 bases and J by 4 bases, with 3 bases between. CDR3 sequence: CASSLDFTGELFF. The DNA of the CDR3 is TGTGCCAGCAGCTTAGATTTCACCGGGGAGCTGTTTTTT.

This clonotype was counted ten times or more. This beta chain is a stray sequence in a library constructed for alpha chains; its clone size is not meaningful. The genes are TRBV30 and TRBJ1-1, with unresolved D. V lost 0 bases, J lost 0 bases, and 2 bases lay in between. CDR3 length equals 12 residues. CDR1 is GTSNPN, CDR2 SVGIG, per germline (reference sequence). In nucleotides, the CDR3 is TGTGCCTGGAGTGTAGTGAACACTGAAGCTTTCTTT. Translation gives CAWSVVNTEAFF.

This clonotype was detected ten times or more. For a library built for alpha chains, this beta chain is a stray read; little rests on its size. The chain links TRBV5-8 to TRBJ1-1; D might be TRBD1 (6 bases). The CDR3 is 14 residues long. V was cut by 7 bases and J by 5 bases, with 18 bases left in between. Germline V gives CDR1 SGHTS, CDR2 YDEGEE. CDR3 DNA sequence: TGTGCCAGCCACTTCATGGGGGCGGGTACTGAAGCTTTCTTT. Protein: CASHFMGAGTEAFF.

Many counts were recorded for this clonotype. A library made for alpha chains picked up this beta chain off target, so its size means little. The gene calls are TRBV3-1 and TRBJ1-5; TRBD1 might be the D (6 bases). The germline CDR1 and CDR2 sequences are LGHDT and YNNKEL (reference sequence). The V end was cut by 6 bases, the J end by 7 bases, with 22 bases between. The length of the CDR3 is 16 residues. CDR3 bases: TGTGCCAGCAGTCCGAACCGTGGGGGCGCCTCCCAGCCCCAGCATTTT. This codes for CASSPNRGGASQPQHF.

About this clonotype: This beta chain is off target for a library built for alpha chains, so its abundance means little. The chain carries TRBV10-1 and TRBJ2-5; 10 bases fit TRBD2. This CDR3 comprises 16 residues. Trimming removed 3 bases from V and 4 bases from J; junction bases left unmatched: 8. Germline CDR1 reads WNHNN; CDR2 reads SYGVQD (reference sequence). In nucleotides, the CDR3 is TGCGCCAGCAGTGAAGAAGCGGGAGGGCCGCGAGAGACCCAGTACTTC. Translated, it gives CASSEEAGGPRETQYF.

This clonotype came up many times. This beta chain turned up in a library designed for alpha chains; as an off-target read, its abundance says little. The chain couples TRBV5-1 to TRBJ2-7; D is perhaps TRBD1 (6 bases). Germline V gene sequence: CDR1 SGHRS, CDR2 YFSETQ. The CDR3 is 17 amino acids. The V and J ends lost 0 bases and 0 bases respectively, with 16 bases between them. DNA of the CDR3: TGCGCCAGCAGCTTGGTAGGGCCCGACAGGAGCTCCTACGAGCAGTACTTC. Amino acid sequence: CASSLVGPDRSSYEQYF. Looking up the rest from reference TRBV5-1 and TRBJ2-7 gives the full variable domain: KAGVTQTPRYLIKTRGQQVTLSCSPISGHRSVSWYQQTPGQGLQFLFEYFSETQRNKGNFPGRFSGRQFSNSRSEMNVSTLELGDSALYLCASSLVGPDRSSYEQYFGPGTRLTVT.

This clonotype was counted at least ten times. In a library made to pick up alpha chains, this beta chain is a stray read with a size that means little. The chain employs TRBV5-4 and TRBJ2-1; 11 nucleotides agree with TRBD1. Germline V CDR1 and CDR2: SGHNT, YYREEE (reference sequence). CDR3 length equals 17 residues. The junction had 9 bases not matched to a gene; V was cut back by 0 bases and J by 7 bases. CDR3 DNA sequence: TGTGCCAGCAGCTTGGGGGTGTGGACAGGGGGCGAAAATGAGCAGTTCTTC. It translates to CASSLGVWTGGENEQFF.

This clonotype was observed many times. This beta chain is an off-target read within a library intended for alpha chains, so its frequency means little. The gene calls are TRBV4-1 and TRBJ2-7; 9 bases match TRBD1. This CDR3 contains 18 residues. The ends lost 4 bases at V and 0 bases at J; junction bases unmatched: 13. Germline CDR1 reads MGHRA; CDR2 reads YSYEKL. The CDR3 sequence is CASSPDRGPTKSSYEQYF. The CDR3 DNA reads TGCGCCAGCAGCCCGGACAGGGGTCCTACTAAGAGCTCCTACGAGCAGTACTTC.

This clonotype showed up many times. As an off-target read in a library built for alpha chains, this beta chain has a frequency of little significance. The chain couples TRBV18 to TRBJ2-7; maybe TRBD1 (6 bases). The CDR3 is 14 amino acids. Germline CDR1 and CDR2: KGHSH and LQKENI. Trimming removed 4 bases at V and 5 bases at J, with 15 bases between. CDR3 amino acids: CASSLSGQGDEQYF. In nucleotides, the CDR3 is TGTGCCAGCTCACTCTCGGGACAAGGGGACGAGCAGTACTTC.

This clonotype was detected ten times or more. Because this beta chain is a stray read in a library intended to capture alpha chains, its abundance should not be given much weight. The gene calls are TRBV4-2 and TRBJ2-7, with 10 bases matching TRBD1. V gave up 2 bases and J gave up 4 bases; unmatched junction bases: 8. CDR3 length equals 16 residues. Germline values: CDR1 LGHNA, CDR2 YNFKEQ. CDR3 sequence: CASSQSETGGSYEQYF. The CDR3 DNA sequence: TGTGCCAGCAGCCAATCGGAGACAGGGGGCAGTTACGAGCAGTACTTC.